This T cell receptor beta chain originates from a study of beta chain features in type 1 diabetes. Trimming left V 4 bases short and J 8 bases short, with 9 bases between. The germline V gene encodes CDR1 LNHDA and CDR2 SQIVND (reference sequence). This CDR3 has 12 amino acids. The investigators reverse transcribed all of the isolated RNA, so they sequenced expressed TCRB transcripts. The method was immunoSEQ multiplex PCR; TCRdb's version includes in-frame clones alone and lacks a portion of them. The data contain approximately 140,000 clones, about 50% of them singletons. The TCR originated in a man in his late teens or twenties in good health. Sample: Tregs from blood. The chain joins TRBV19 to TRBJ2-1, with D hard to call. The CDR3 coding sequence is TGTGCCAGTAGTACAATTTTGTATGAGCAGTTCTTC. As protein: CASSTILYEQFF.